Following are 21 T cell receptor beta chains from one sample sequenced in a study of blood T cell repertoires in COVID-19. Sequenced by immunoSEQ multiplex PCR; TCRdb stores in-frame clones only, minus some. The sample has 200,000 to 250,000 clones, around four fifths seen once; the top ten hold just under 6.5%. Sequencing was done on a sample of peripheral blood. The source of these receptors is a woman aged 60-70 years with active or convalescent COVID-19.

The rearrangement uses TRBV7-7 and TRBJ2-7, with D perhaps TRBD1 (6 bases). The CDR3 is 17 residues long. CDR1 and CDR2 (germline): SSHAT, FNYEAQ (reference sequence). The CDR3 protein is CASSSDSAPNPHYEQYV. CDR3 coding DNA: TGTGCTAGCAGCTCGGACAGTGCCCCCAACCCTCACTACGAGCAGTACGTC.

This clone was found a few times. The rearrangement uses TRBV5-4 and TRBJ2-5; D is perhaps TRBD2 (6 bases). Per germline, CDR1 SGHNT and CDR2 YYREEE (reference sequence). Trimming cost V 4 bases and J 2 bases, with 12 bases left between them. The CDR3 sequence is 14 residues long. CDR3 in DNA: TGTGCCAGCAGCCTAGCTAGCGTTCAAGAGACCCAGTACTTC. Its translation: CASSLASVQETQYF.

This chain connects TRBV6-5 to TRBJ2-2; possibly TRBD2 for D (5 bases). Trimming pared 8 bases from V and 5 bases from J, leaving 9 bases between. The CDR3 totals 12 residues. Germline CDR1 MNHEY, CDR2 SVGAGI. The CDR3 loop is CASRGYTGELFF. The CDR3 DNA reads TGTGCCAGCCGGGGTTATACCGGGGAGCTGTTTTTT.

This clone has a handful of counts. The rearrangement uses TRBV11-2 and TRBJ2-2, with 10 nucleotides matching TRBD2. This CDR3 spans 16 amino acids. The germline V gene has CDR1 SGHAT and CDR2 FQNNGV. Trimming cost V 5 bases and J 5 bases; bases outside gene matches: 8. CDR3 bases: TGTGCCAGCAGCCTAAAACTAGCGGGACTAACCGGGGAGCTGTTTTTT. Its translation is CASSLKLAGLTGELFF. Drawing the rest from reference TRBV11-2 and TRBJ2-2, the complete variable domain is EAGVAQSPRYKIIEKRQSVAFWCNPISGHATLYWYQQILGQGPKLLIQFQNNGVVDDSQLPKDRFSAERLKGVDSTLKIQPAKLEDSAVYLCASSLKLAGLTGELFFGEGSRLTVL.

The chain couples TRBV6-5 to TRBJ1-1, with D maybe TRBD1 (5 bases). Germline V gene lookup returns CDR1 MNHEY and CDR2 SVGAGI. V was shortened by 1 base and J by 3 bases, with 12 bases between the two germline ends. This CDR3 region has 15 residues. CDR3 loop: CASSYWAGMDTEAFF. The CDR3 nucleotides read TGTGCCAGCAGTTACTGGGCAGGGATGGACACTGAAGCTTTCTTT.

The genes are TRBV3-1 (or the pseudogene TRBV3-2) and TRBJ2-4, with D maybe TRBD1 (5 bases). V was cut by 1 base and J by 3 bases, with 16 bases left in between. The length of the CDR3 is 17 residues. Germline-derived CDR1 and CDR2 are LGHDT and YNNKEL (reference sequence). The CDR3 sequence: CASSQGGSGSGKNIQYF. As DNA, the CDR3 is TGTGCCAGCAGCCAAGGTGGTTCAGGGTCGGGCAAAAACATTCAGTACTTC.

The rearrangement uses TRBV12-3 or TRBV12-4 and TRBJ1-2; 8 positions match TRBD1. The junction had 0 bases not matched to a gene; V was cut back by 3 bases and J by 6 bases. The CDR3 is 12 amino acids. The CDR3 loop reads CASSLTGDGYTF. The DNA for the CDR3 is TGTGCCAGCAGTTTGACAGGGGATGGCTACACCTTC.

J is TRBJ2-7 and V is TRBV2; TRBD1 is a possible D gene (5 bases). Trimming cost V 2 bases and J 0 bases, with 8 bases left between them. Germline V gene lookup returns CDR1 SNHLY and CDR2 FYNNEI. The length of the CDR3 is 14 residues. The CDR3 nucleotides are TGTGCCAGCAGTGAAAGGGGCTTCTCCTACGAGCAGTACGTC. As protein: CASSERGFSYEQYV.

The chain recombines TRBV11-3 with TRBJ2-1, with 13 bases fitting TRBD2. V shed 4 bases, J shed 5 bases, and the junction held 5 bases outside the gene matches. The CDR3 has 16 amino acids. Per the germline V gene, CDR1 is SGHNT and CDR2 is YENEEA. CDR3 in amino acids: CASSSTGTSGNNEQFF. In DNA form, the CDR3 reads TGTGCCAGCAGCTCAACCGGGACTAGCGGGAACAATGAGCAGTTCTTC.

The count of this clone is one. The J gene is TRBJ2-5, the V gene TRBV5-1; 16 nucleotides line up with TRBD2. In germline, CDR1 is SGHRS, CDR2 YFSETQ. V lost 4 bases and J lost 5; bases outside the gene matches: 5. CDR3 length equals 16 residues. CDR3 protein: CASSMGLAGGVETQYF. CDR3 nucleotide sequence: TGCGCCAGCAGCATGGGACTAGCGGGAGGGGTGGAGACCCAGTACTTC.

The chain has TRBV10-3 and TRBJ2-7, with D possibly being TRBD1 (5 bases). The CDR3 consists of 13 residues. V was clipped by 7 bases and J by 3 bases, with 13 bases between them. Germline-derived CDR1 and CDR2 are ENHRY and SYGVKD. CDR3 in amino acids: CAITSDKDYEQYF. In nucleotides, the CDR3 is TGTGCCATCACCTCGGACAAAGACTACGAGCAGTACTTC.

The rearrangement uses TRBV19 and TRBJ2-2, with D possibly TRBD2 on 6 matching bases. The CDR3 is 15 residues long. Trimming left V 3 bases short and J 5 bases short, with 13 bases between. Germline-derived CDR1 and CDR2 are LNHDA and SQIVND (reference sequence). The CDR3 nucleotides are TGTGCCAGTAGTATTGAGAGACGGGGGACCGGGGAGCTGTTTTTT. This sequence encodes CASSIERRGTGELFF.

The V and J genes are TRBV28 and TRBJ2-7; 16 bases line up with TRBD2. CDR1 is MDHEN and CDR2 is SYDVKM in the germline V gene. This CDR3 comprises 16 residues. The J segment lost 4 bases and the V segment lost 6 bases, leaving 6 bases of the junction unmatched. The CDR3 region is CASSPGTSGGAYEQYV. The CDR3 DNA reads TGTGCCAGCAGCCCCGGGACTAGCGGGGGGGCGTACGAGCAGTACGTC.

This clone was seen only once. The chain couples TRBV3-1 (or the pseudogene TRBV3-2) to TRBJ1-6; perhaps TRBD1 as D (6 bases). The CDR3 consists of 15 residues. The germline V gene encodes CDR1 LGHDT and CDR2 YNNKEL (reference sequence). With 4 bases removed from V and 8 bases from J, the gap between germline ends came to 15 bases. The CDR3 nucleotides read TGTGCCAGCAGCCTCGGACAGTTGCGGGATTCACCCCTCCACTTT. This translates into CASSLGQLRDSPLHF.

The V and J genes are TRBV10-3 and TRBJ2-4, with D perhaps matching TRBD2 (5 bases). The V gene's germline CDR1 is ENHRY and CDR2 SYGVKD. V was shortened by 4 bases and J by 5 bases, with 6 bases between the two germline ends. CDR3 length: 12 amino acids. DNA for the CDR3: TGTGCCATCAGTGCCGGGGAAAACATTCAGTACTTC. It yields the protein CAISAGENIQYF.

The genes are TRBV7-6 and TRBJ2-7; 10 bases are shared with TRBD2. This CDR3 is 17 amino acids long. Trimming took 0 bases from V and 7 from J; bases not matched to a gene: 12. Germline lookup yields CDR1 SGHVS and CDR2 FNYEAQ. CDR3 in amino acids: CASSLAVASGRIREQYF. CDR3 in DNA: TGTGCCAGCAGCTTAGCGGTGGCTAGCGGGAGAATAAGGGAGCAGTACTTC.

The rearrangement uses TRBV3-1 (or the pseudogene TRBV3-2) and TRBJ2-1; weak D call: TRBD1 (6 bases). CDR1 and CDR2 (germline): LGHDT, YNNKEL (reference sequence). The V gene lost 2 bases and the J gene lost 2 bases, with 10 bases spanning the gap. The CDR3 has 15 amino acids. The CDR3 region has the DNA TGTGCCAGCAGCCAACAAGGACAGCCCTACAATGAGCAGTTCTTC. Amino acid sequence: CASSQQGQPYNEQFF.

The V and J genes are TRBV19 and TRBJ1-4; tentative D call: TRBD1 (6 bases). The CDR3 runs 15 residues. V was cut by 7 bases and J by 8 bases, with 20 bases left in between. Germline assignment: CDR1 LNHDA and CDR2 SQIVND (reference sequence). The CDR3 here is CASNLQGLGSEKLFF. CDR3 DNA sequence: TGTGCCAGTAACTTACAGGGTCTGGGTAGCGAAAAACTGTTTTTT.

The V and J genes are TRBV5-4 and TRBJ2-5, with D unresolved. Germline values: CDR1 SGHNT, CDR2 YYREEE (reference sequence). This CDR3 comprises 13 residues. V shed 4 bases and J shed 5 bases, with 12 bases lying between them. In nucleotides, the CDR3 is TGTGCCAGCAGCCCGACTTCGGCGGAGACCCAGTACTTC. Protein: CASSPTSAETQYF.

This chain uses TRBV6-1 with TRBJ1-4; TRBD1 is a possible D gene (5 bases). Germline V CDR1 and CDR2: MNHNS, SASEGT. V lost 4 bases, J lost 8 bases, and 20 bases lay in between. The CDR3 has 16 amino acids. The CDR3 protein is CASSAQAAGGGEKLFF. Written as DNA, the CDR3 is TGTGCCAGCAGTGCGCAAGCAGCCGGCGGGGGGGAAAAACTGTTTTTT.

This rearrangement joins TRBV24-1 to TRBJ2-3; D is possibly TRBD2 (6 bases). With 5 bases removed from V and 2 bases from J, the gap between germline ends came to 22 bases. This CDR3 has 18 residues. The germline CDR1 and CDR2 sequences are KGHDR and SFDVKD. CDR3 DNA sequence: TGTGCCACCAGTGGCGCAGAACGTAGGGGACTCTACACAGATACGCAGTATTTT. Protein: CATSGAERRGLYTDTQYF.